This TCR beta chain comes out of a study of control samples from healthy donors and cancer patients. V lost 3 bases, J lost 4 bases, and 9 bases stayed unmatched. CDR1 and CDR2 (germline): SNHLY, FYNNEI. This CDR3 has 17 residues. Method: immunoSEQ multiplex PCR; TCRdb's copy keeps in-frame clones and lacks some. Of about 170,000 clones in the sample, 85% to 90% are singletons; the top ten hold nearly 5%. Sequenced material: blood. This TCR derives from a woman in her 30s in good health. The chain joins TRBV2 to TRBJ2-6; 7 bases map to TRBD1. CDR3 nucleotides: TGTGCCAGCAGTGACAGATCCACAGGGGTGGGGGCCAACGTCCTGACTTTC. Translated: CASSDRSTGVGANVLTF.